This TCR beta chain was captured in a study of blood T cell repertoires in COVID-19. Looking at the study overall: Sources were T cells, B-cell-depleted T cells, or PBMCs; the material itself was cDNA or gDNA.

J was trimmed by 4 bases and V by 0 bases; bases with no gene match: 3. The CDR3 is made up of 15 amino acids. The germline CDR1 and CDR2 sequences are MNHEY and SMNVEV (reference sequence). Sequenced by immunoSEQ multiplex PCR; TCRdb stores in-frame clones only, minus some. The table lists 400,000 to 500,000 clones, about 88% of them singletons. Recruitment covered 20 to 25 US areas and drew participants whose ages spanned roughly 18 to 100 years. People in the exposed group encountered a COVID-19 case within 2 weeks before entering the study. The specimen sequenced was PBMCs or T cells enriched from blood (not recorded which). This clonotype was obtained from a woman between 18 and 30 years old who had been exposed to COVID-19. V is TRBV27 and J is TRBJ2-7, with 10 nucleotides matching TRBD1. The CDR3 bases are TGTGCCAGCAGTTTATCTTGGGACAGGGGATACGAGCAGTACTTC. It encodes CASSLSWDRGYEQYF.